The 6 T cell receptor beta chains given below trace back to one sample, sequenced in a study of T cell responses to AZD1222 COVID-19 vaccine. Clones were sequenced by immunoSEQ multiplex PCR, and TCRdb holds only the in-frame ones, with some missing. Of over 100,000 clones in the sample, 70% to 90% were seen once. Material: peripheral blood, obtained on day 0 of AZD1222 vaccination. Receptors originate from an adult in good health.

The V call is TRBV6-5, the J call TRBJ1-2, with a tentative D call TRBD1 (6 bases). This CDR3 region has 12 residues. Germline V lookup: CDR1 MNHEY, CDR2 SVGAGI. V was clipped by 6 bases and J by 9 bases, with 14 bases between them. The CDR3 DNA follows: TGTGCCAGCAGGGGGGACACGGGTCGCTACACCTTC. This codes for CASRGDTGRYTF.

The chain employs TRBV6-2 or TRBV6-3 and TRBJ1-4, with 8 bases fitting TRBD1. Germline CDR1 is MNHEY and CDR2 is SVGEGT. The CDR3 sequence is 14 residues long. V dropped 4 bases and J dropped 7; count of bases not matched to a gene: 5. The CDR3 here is CASSWSGGGEKLFF. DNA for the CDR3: TGTGCCAGCAGTTGGTCAGGGGGCGGTGAAAAACTGTTTTTT.

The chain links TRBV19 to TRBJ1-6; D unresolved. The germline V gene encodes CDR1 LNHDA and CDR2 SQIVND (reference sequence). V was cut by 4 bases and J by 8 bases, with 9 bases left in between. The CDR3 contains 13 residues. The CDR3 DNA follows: TGTGCCAGTAGTAGAAAGGGTGATTCACCCCTCCACTTT. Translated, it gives CASSRKGDSPLHF.

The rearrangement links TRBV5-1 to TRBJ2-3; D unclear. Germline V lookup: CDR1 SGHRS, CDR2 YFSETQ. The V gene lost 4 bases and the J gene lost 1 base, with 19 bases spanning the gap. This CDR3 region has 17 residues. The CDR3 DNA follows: TGCGCCAGCAGCCAATTGGGATCCGTAGGCCGCACAGATACGCAGTATTTT. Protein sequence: CASSQLGSVGRTDTQYF.

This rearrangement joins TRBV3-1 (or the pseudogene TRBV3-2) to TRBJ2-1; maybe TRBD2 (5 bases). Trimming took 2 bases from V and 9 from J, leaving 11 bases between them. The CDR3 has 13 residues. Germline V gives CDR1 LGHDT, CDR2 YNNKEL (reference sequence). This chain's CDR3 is CASSQLAIGEQFF. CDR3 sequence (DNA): TGTGCCAGCAGCCAACTAGCAATCGGTGAGCAGTTCTTC.

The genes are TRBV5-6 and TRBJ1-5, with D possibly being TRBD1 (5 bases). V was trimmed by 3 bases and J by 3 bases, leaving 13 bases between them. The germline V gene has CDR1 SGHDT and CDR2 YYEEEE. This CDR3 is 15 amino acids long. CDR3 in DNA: TGTGCCAGCAGCTCGGGCGGGGGGGACAATCAGCCCCAGCATTTT. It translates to CASSSGGGDNQPQHF.